The next 31 T cell receptor beta chains were all read from a single sample in a study of cytomegalovirus exposure and HLA in healthy donors. With 60 Vbeta and 13 Jbeta primers, the PCR was carried out. The method was immunoSEQ multiplex PCR; TCRdb's version includes in-frame clones alone and lacks a portion of them. The sample contains around 210,000 clones, 65% to 80% of which appear only once. Sample: PBMCs. The receptors were sampled from a man between 45 and 60 years old in good health and CMV-seronegative.

The rearrangement uses TRBV28 and TRBJ2-7; D uncertain. V lost 5 bases and J lost 2, with 7 bases in between. The CDR3 extends over 12 amino acids. In germline, CDR1 is MDHEN, CDR2 SYDVKM. CDR3: CASSGPAYEQYF. The CDR3 region has the DNA TGTGCCAGCAGTGGCCCCGCCTACGAGCAGTACTTC.

The genes are TRBV29-1 and TRBJ2-2; D gene ambiguous. Deletions cut 6 bases from V and 4 bases from J, with 3 bases between. The CDR3 has 10 amino acids. Germline V CDR1 and CDR2: SQVTM, ANQGSEA. For the CDR3, the DNA is TGCAGCGTACTCACCGGGGAGCTGTTTTTT. Protein product: CSVLTGELFF.

The sample holds a few counts of this clone. The rearrangement uses TRBV28 and TRBJ2-2; no clear D gene. In germline, CDR1 is MDHEN, CDR2 SYDVKM. The CDR3 is 14 amino acids. Trimming left V 1 base short and J 1 base short, with 4 bases between. CDR3 residues: CASSLLRNTGELFF. The CDR3 coding sequence is TGTGCCAGCAGTTTATTGAGGAACACCGGGGAGCTGTTTTTT.

The chain recombines TRBV7-2 with TRBJ2-7; 9 bases line up with TRBD2. The CDR3 has 15 amino acids. Germline-derived CDR1 and CDR2 are SGHTA and FQGNSA. J lost 6 bases, V lost 1 base, and 7 bases had no gene match. CDR3 sequence (DNA): TGTGCCAGCAGCTTAGTTGGGGCTAGCGGGACCGAGCAGTACTTC. Its protein product is CASSLVGASGTEQYF.

Here the CDR3 DNA reads TGCGCCAGCAGCTCACCGACAGGGCAGGGCACTGAAGCTTTCTTT. Its protein product is CASSSPTGQGTEAFF. This chain uses TRBV5-1 with TRBJ1-1; 7 bases match TRBD1. Germline V gene lookup returns CDR1 SGHRS and CDR2 YFSETQ. Trimming removed 3 bases from V and 4 bases from J; junction bases left unmatched: 9. The CDR3 totals 15 residues.

The chain carries TRBV19 and TRBJ1-5; D not resolved. The CDR3 has 13 amino acids. V was shortened by 1 base and J by 7 bases, with 8 bases between the two germline ends. CDR1 and CDR2 from the germline V gene are LNHDA and SQIVND (reference sequence). CDR3: CASSIVEGQPQHF. The CDR3, as DNA: TGTGCCAGTAGTATAGTGGAGGGACAGCCCCAGCATTTT.

The CDR3 DNA follows: TGCGCCAGCACCTCGGGGGTACAGTCCTACGAGCAGTACTTC. Its protein product is CASTSGVQSYEQYF. V usage is TRBV5-1 and J usage is TRBJ2-7, with D possibly TRBD2 on 6 matching bases. The germline CDR1 and CDR2 sequences are SGHRS and YFSETQ. The CDR3 consists of 14 residues. The ends were cut back, 6 bases at V and 1 base at J, with 14 bases in the middle.

V and J are TRBV5-6 and TRBJ2-7; no reliable D call. The CDR3 has 11 residues. CDR1 and CDR2 (germline): SGHDT, YYEEEE. Trimming cost V 4 bases and J 7 bases, with 9 bases left between them. The CDR3 reads CASSALEEQYF. CDR3 bases: TGTGCCAGCAGCGCCCTGGAGGAGCAGTACTTC.

The rearrangement uses TRBV9 and TRBJ2-2; D remains unclear. The ends were cut back, 0 bases at V and 6 bases at J, with 6 bases in the middle. The CDR3 is 13 amino acids. Germline V gives CDR1 SGDLS, CDR2 YYNGEE. The CDR3: CASSVAIAGELFF. The CDR3 DNA follows: TGTGCCAGCAGCGTAGCAATAGCCGGGGAGCTGTTTTTT.

The chain combines TRBV19 with TRBJ1-5, with TRBD1 matching 9 bases. The CDR3 consists of 18 residues. The junction had 15 bases not matched to a gene; V was cut back by 5 bases and J by 4 bases. CDR1 is LNHDA and CDR2 is SQIVND in the germline V gene (reference sequence). CDR3 DNA: TGTGCCAGTAGTCCCTCCAGGGGAACAGGGGGCATTAATCAGCCCCAGCATTTT. It translates to CASSPSRGTGGINQPQHF.

The J gene is TRBJ2-2, the V gene TRBV14, with D perhaps TRBD2 (5 bases). This CDR3 spans 17 amino acids. V was pared by 0 bases and J by 4 bases, with 15 bases between. In germline, CDR1 is SGHDN, CDR2 FVKESK. CDR3 coding DNA: TGTGCCAGCAGCCAAGATCGAACGAGGGTGGGCACCGGGGAGCTGTTTTTT. Its translation: CASSQDRTRVGTGELFF.

This chain links TRBV19 with TRBJ2-7; 9 positions agree with TRBD2. The germline V gene has CDR1 LNHDA and CDR2 SQIVND (reference sequence). V lost 4 bases to trimming and J lost 1 base; unmatched junction nucleotides: 2. The CDR3 covers 14 residues. The DNA for the CDR3 is TGTGCCAGTAGTAATAGCGGGGGATCCTACGAGCAGTACTTC. Protein product: CASSNSGGSYEQYF.

The chain is built from TRBV29-1 and TRBJ1-4, with 9 nucleotides matching TRBD1. Germline values: CDR1 SQVTM, CDR2 ANQGSEA. This CDR3 is 15 amino acids long. The junction had 7 bases not matched to a gene; V was cut back by 1 base and J by 7 bases. The CDR3 spells CSVEASWTGVEKLFF. The CDR3 DNA follows: TGCAGCGTTGAAGCTTCTTGGACAGGGGTTGAAAAACTGTTTTTT. The whole variable domain, remainder taken from reference TRBV29-1 and TRBJ1-4, is SAVISQKPSRDICQRGTSLTIQCQVDSQVTMMFWYRQQPGQSLTLIATANQGSEATYESGFVIDKFPISRPNLTFSTLTVSNMSPEDSSIYLCSVEASWTGVEKLFFGSGTQLSVL.

This clone was observed a handful of times. The chain employs TRBV28 and TRBJ1-1, with D possibly being TRBD1 (6 bases). V dropped 6 bases and J dropped 5 bases, with 16 bases sitting between them. This CDR3 is built from 14 residues. Germline CDR1 reads MDHEN; CDR2 reads SYDVKM. DNA for the CDR3: TGTGCCAGCAGCTCGGGGGGGGCTCGGACTGAAGCTTTCTTT. Translating it yields CASSSGGARTEAFF. Using reference TRBV28 and TRBJ1-1 for the parts outside the CDR3, the full variable domain is DVKVTQSSRYLVKRTGEKVFLECVQDMDHENMFWYRQDPGLGLRLIYFSYDVKMKEKGDIPEGYSVSREKKERFSLILESASTNQTSMYLCASSSGGARTEAFFGQGTRLTVV.

The chain joins TRBV7-6 to TRBJ2-1, with TRBD1 identical over 9 bases. The germline CDR1 and CDR2 sequences are SGHVS and FNYEAQ. V dropped 5 bases and J dropped 5; count of bases not matched to a gene: 7. The length of the CDR3 is 15 residues. The CDR3 DNA is TGTGCCAGCAGCAGGGACAGGGTTTTAGACAATGAGCAGTTCTTC. It specifies CASSRDRVLDNEQFF. Full variable domain (outside the CDR3, taken from reference TRBV7-6 and TRBJ2-1): GAGVSQSPRYKVTKRGQDVALRCDPISGHVSLYWYRQALGQGPEFLTYFNYEAQQDKSGLPNDRFSAERPEGSISTLTIQRTEQRDSAMYRCASSRDRVLDNEQFFGPGTRLTVL.

In this sample, this clone turned up once. This sequence joins TRBV2 and TRBJ2-3, with a tentative D call TRBD1 (5 bases). Germline CDR1 and CDR2: SNHLY and FYNNEI. Trimming took off 10 bases at V and 4 bases at J, with 18 bases between the two ends. This CDR3 comprises 14 residues. The CDR3 DNA is TGTGCCACCCTGGAACAGCCCAGGGCAGATACGCAGTATTTT. This gives the protein CATLEQPRADTQYF.

The V and J genes are TRBV5-1 and TRBJ1-1; D might be TRBD1 (5 bases). V gave up 7 bases and J gave up 1 base, with 11 bases separating them. CDR1 is SGHRS and CDR2 is YFSETQ in the germline V gene. The length of the CDR3 is 13 residues. This chain's CDR3 is CASQGGTNTEAFF. DNA of the CDR3: TGCGCCAGCCAAGGAGGGACGAACACTGAAGCTTTCTTT.

V is TRBV27 and J is TRBJ1-1, with D perhaps TRBD1 (5 bases). Trimming took 5 bases from V and 0 from J, leaving 10 bases between them. The CDR3 totals 14 residues. Germline CDR1 and CDR2: MNHEY and SMNVEV (reference sequence). The CDR3 DNA reads as TGTGCCAGCAGTGGGGGACTCATGAACACTGAAGCTTTCTTT. Amino acids: CASSGGLMNTEAFF.

The chain recombines TRBV7-8 with TRBJ1-1, with 10 bases identical to TRBD1. The germline V gene has CDR1 SGHVS and CDR2 FQNEAQ. V was clipped by 5 bases and J by 4 bases; unmatched bases: 7. The CDR3 runs to 15 residues. The CDR3 DNA sequence: TGTGCCAGCAGCCCCGGGGGACAGGGGTTCACTGAAGCTTTCTTT. Encoded protein: CASSPGGQGFTEAFF.

The V gene is TRBV7-9, the J gene TRBJ1-3; D gene unclear. The CDR3 is 13 amino acids. Germline CDR1 is SEHNR and CDR2 is FQNEAQ (reference sequence). The ends were cut back, 1 base at V and 3 bases at J, with 4 bases in the middle. CDR3 sequence (DNA): TGTGCCAGCAGCTTAGTCGGTGGAAACACCATATATTTT. Translated: CASSLVGGNTIYF.

The chain has TRBV28 and TRBJ2-3; D may be TRBD1 (5 bases). The germline V gene encodes CDR1 MDHEN and CDR2 SYDVKM. V lost 8 bases to trimming and J lost 5 bases, with 23 bases between them. The CDR3 sequence is 16 residues long. CDR3 residues: CASPNPLGQLQDTQYF. The CDR3 DNA reads TGTGCCAGCCCCAACCCCTTGGGGCAGCTGCAAGATACGCAGTATTTT.

This clone came up once. The rearrangement uses TRBV21-1 and TRBJ1-4; the DNA was not used to check the table's D call, TRBD1. TRBV21-1 is deemed a pseudogene. The CDR3 is made up of 18 amino acids. CDR3 loop: CASSKEAGQGSLVEKLFF. The CDR3 DNA sequence: TGTGCCAGCAGCAAAGAGGCTGGGCAGGGCTCACTGGTTGAAAAACTGTTTTTT.

In the case of this clone: Other nucleotide sequences from this sample produce the same CDR3. V usage is TRBV28 and J usage is TRBJ1-3, with D perhaps TRBD1 (5 bases). CDR1 and CDR2 (germline): MDHEN, SYDVKM. The CDR3 sequence is 14 residues long. Trimming shortened V by 3 bases and J by 0 bases, and 6 bases separated the two germline ends. This CDR3 is CASSLGGSGNTIYF. The CDR3 DNA reads as TGTGCCAGCAGTTTGGGGGGCTCTGGAAACACCATATATTTT.

The CDR3 region is CASSPTTLAGVAVNEQFF. CDR3 sequence (DNA): TGCGCCAGCAGCCCGACCACATTAGCGGGCGTCGCAGTCAATGAGCAGTTCTTC. This chain links TRBV5-1 with TRBJ2-1; 7 bases are a match to TRBD2. V dropped 4 bases and J dropped 6; count of bases not matched to a gene: 19. The CDR3 sequence is 18 residues long. Germline V CDR1 and CDR2: SGHRS, YFSETQ.

The chain links TRBV5-1 to TRBJ2-7, with 7 positions matching TRBD2. V shed 4 bases, J shed 2 bases, and the junction held 3 bases outside the gene matches. Germline CDR1 and CDR2: SGHRS and YFSETQ. The CDR3 length is 13 residues. The DNA of the CDR3 is TGCGCCAGCAGCGGCGGGAGTACCTACGAGCAGTACTTC. Amino acid sequence: CASSGGSTYEQYF. Full variable domain (missing parts from reference TRBV5-1 and TRBJ2-7): KAGVTQTPRYLIKTRGQQVTLSCSPISGHRSVSWYQQTPGQGLQFLFEYFSETQRNKGNFPGRFSGRQFSNSRSEMNVSTLELGDSALYLCASSGGSTYEQYFGPGTRLTVT.

The chain couples TRBV9 to TRBJ2-5; TRBD2 aligns across 8 bases. Germline CDR1 is SGDLS and CDR2 is YYNGEE. This CDR3 spans 16 amino acids. V trimming: 0 bases; J trimming: 4 bases; junction bases outside the gene matches: 8. The CDR3 region has the DNA TGTGCCAGCAGCGTAGGTGCGGGAGGTCCCAGAGAGACCCAGTACTTC. This codes for CASSVGAGGPRETQYF.

This sequence joins TRBV28 and TRBJ1-5, with no clear D. CDR3 size: 13 residues. V lost 5 bases and J 5 bases, leaving 10 bases between the germline ends. Germline CDR1 MDHEN, CDR2 SYDVKM. CDR3 sequence reads: CASSVLTDQPQHF. The CDR3 region has the DNA TGTGCCAGCAGTGTCCTTACGGATCAGCCCCAGCATTTT.

This clone was observed a single time. The CDR3 DNA is TGTGCCAGCAGTCCCCAATCGGGAGCAGTTTATACAAAAGGAGCTTTCTTT. Protein sequence: CASSPQSGAVYTKGAFF. This sequence joins TRBV28 and TRBJ1-1; no clear D. The V gene's germline CDR1 is MDHEN and CDR2 SYDVKM. V was clipped by 5 bases and J by 10 bases, with 29 bases between them. The CDR3 covers 17 residues.

In this sample, this clone turned up a few times. This CDR3 is CASSPRLATSTDTQYF. In DNA form, the CDR3 reads TGTGCCAGCAGTCCTAGACTAGCGACTAGCACAGATACGCAGTATTTT. The rearrangement uses TRBV6-6 and TRBJ2-3; TRBD2 aligns across 8 bases. The CDR3 consists of 16 residues. Trimming at V came to 5 bases and at J to 0 bases, leaving 7 bases not matched to a gene. From germline, CDR1 is MNHNY and CDR2 SVGAGI (reference sequence).

The chain links TRBV19 to TRBJ2-6; TRBD2 might be the D (5 bases). The CDR3 consists of 15 residues. Per the germline V gene, CDR1 is LNHDA and CDR2 is SQIVND (reference sequence). The V end was cut by 2 bases, the J end by 3 bases, with 8 bases between. CDR3 residues: CASSIRGSGANVLTF. The CDR3 nucleotides read TGTGCCAGTAGTATAAGAGGGAGTGGGGCCAACGTCCTGACTTTC.

This rearrangement joins TRBV28 to TRBJ2-5; D gene unclear. Near its end, the DNA agrees better with TRBJ2-7, so the J call may be wrong. This CDR3 spans 12 amino acids. The V gene's germline CDR1 is MDHEN and CDR2 SYDVKM. The DNA of the CDR3 is TGTGCCAGCAGTCTGCCCTATCACGAGCAGTACTTC. Translated, it gives CASSLPYHEQYF.